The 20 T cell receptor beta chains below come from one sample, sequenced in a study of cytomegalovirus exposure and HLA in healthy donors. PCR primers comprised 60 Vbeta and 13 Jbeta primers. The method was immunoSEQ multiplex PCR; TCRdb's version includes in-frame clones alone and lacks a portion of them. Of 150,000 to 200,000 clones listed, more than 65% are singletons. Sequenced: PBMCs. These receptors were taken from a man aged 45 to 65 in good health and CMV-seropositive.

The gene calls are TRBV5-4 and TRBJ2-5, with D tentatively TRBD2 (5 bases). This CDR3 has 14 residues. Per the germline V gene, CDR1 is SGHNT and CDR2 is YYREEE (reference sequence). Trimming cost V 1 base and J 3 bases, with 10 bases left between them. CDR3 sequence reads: CASSLHQREETQYF. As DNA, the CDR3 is TGTGCCAGCAGCTTGCACCAGAGGGAAGAGACCCAGTACTTC.

The CDR3 loop is CASSQTGGFYTF. The CDR3 region has the DNA TGTGCCAGCAGCCAAACAGGGGGTTTTTACACCTTC. V gene TRBV7-3 combines with J gene TRBJ1-2; 8 bases are a match to TRBD1. Germline V CDR1 and CDR2: SGHTA, FQGTGA. The CDR3 is 12 residues long. V lost 5 bases, J lost 11 bases, and 7 bases stayed unmatched.

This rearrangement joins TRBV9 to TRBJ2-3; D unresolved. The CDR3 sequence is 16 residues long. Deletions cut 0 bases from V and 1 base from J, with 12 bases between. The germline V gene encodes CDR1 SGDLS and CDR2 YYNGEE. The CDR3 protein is CASSVGVSAGTDTQYF. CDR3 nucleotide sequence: TGTGCCAGCAGCGTAGGTGTGAGCGCTGGCACAGATACGCAGTATTTT.

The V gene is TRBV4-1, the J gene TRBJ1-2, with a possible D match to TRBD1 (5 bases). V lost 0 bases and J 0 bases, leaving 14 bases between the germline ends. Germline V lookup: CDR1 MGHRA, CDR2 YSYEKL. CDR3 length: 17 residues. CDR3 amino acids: CASSQDGGGRANYGYTF. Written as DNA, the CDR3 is TGCGCCAGCAGCCAAGATGGGGGGGGACGGGCTAACTATGGCTACACCTTC.

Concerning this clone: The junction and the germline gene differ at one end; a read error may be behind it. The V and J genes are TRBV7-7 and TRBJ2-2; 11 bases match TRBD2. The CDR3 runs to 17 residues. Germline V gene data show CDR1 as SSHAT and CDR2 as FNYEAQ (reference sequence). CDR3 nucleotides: TGTGCTAGCAGCCTGAGGACTAGCGGGCCGAACACCGGGGAGCTGTTTTTT. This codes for CASSLRTSGPNTGELFF.

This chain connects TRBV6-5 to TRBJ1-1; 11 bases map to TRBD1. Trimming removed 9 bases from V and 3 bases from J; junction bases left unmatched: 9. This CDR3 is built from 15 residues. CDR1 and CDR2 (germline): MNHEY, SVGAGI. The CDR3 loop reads CASHRTGGVYTEAFF. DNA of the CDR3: TGTGCCAGTCATAGGACAGGGGGCGTTTACACTGAAGCTTTCTTT.

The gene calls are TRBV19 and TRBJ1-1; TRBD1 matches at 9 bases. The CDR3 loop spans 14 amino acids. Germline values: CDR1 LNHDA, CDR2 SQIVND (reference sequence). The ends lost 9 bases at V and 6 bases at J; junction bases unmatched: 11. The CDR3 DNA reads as TGTGCCAGCGGATCGCTGGGACAGGGCGCTGAAGCTTTCTTT. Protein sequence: CASGSLGQGAEAFF. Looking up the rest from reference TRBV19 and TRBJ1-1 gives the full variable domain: DGGITQSPKYLFRKEGQNVTLSCEQNLNHDAMYWYRQDPGQGLRLIYYSQIVNDFQKGDIAEGYSVSREKKESFPLTVTSAQKNPTAFYLCASGSLGQGAEAFFGQGTRLTVV.

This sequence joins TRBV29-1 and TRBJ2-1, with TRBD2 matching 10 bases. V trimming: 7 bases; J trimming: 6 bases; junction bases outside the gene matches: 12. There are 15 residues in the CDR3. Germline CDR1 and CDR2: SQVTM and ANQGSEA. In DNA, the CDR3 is TGCAGCGACCTCCCTCTAGCGGGAGCTTTCAATGAGCAGTTCTTC. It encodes CSDLPLAGAFNEQFF.

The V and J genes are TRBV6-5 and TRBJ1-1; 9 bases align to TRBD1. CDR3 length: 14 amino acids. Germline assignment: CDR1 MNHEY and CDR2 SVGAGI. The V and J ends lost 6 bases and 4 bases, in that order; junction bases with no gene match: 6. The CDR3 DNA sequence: TGTGCCAGCAGGGAAGGACAGGGGAGCACTGAAGCTTTCTTT. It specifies CASREGQGSTEAFF.

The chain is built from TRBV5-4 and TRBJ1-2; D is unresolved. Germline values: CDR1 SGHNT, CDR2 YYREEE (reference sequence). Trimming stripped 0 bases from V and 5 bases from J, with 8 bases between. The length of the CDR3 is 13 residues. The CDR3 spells CASSLEERYGYTF. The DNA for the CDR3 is TGTGCCAGCAGCTTGGAGGAGCGGTATGGCTACACCTTC.

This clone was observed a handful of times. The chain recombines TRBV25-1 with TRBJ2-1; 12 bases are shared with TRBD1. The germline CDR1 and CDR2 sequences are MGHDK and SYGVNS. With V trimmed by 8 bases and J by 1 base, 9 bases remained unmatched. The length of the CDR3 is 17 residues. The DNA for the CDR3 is TGTGCCAGCGGGGGGACAGGGGGCTTTGTATCCTACAATGAGCAGTTCTTC. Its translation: CASGGTGGFVSYNEQFF.

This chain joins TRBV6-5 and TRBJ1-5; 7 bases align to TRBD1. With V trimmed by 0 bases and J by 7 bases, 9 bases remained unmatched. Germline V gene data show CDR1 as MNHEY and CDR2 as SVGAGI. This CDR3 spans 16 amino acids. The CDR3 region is CASSYSTPGQRQPQHF. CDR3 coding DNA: TGTGCCAGCAGTTACTCGACCCCGGGACAGAGGCAGCCCCAGCATTTT.

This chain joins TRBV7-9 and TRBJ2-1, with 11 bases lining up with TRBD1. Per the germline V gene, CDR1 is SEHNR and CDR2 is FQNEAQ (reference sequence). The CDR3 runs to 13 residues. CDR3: CSIAPGTGGSKFF. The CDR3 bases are TGTTCCATAGCTCCCGGGACAGGGGGGTCTAAGTTCTTC.

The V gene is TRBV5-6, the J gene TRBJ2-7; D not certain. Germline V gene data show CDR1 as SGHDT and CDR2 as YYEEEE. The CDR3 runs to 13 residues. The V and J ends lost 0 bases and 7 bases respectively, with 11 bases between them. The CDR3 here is CASSLGPAGEQYF. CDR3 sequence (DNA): TGTGCCAGCAGCTTGGGGCCCGCCGGGGAGCAGTACTTC.

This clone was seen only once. The DNA of the CDR3 is TGTGCCAGCAAGTTGACAGGGGGGTATGGCTACACCTTC. This codes for CASKLTGGYGYTF. The chain combines TRBV5-6 with TRBJ1-2; 9 bases fit TRBD1. This CDR3 has 13 amino acids. From germline, CDR1 is SGHDT and CDR2 YYEEEE. V dropped 6 bases and J dropped 5; count of bases not matched to a gene: 5. The full variable domain, its missing parts supplied by reference TRBV5-6 and TRBJ1-2, is DAGVTQSPTHLIKTRGQQVTLRCSPKSGHDTVSWYQQALGQGPQFIFQYYEEEERQRGNFPDRFSGHQFPNYSSELNVNALLLGDSALYLCASKLTGGYGYTFGSGTRLTVV.

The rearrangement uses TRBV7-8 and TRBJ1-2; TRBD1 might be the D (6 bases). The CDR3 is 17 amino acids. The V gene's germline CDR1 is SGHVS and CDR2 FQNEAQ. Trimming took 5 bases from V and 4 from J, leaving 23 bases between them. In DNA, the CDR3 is TGTGCCAGCAGCCAATGGGACATCGGTTCGAGAACCTATGGCTACACCTTC. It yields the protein CASSQWDIGSRTYGYTF.

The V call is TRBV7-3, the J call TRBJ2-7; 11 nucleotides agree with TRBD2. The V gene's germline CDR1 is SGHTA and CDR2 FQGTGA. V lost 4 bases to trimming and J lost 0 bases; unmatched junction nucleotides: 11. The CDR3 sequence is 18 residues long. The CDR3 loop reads CASSSISLAGESSYEQYF. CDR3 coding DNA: TGTGCCAGCAGCTCCATATCACTAGCGGGGGAGAGCTCCTACGAGCAGTACTTC.

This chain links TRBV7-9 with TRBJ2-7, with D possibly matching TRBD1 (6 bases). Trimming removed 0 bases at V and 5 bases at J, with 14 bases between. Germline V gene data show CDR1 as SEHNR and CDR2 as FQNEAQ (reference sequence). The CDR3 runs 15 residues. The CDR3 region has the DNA TGTGCCAGCAGCTTAGCGATGGGGGCAGGGGACGAGCAGTACTTC. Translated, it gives CASSLAMGAGDEQYF.

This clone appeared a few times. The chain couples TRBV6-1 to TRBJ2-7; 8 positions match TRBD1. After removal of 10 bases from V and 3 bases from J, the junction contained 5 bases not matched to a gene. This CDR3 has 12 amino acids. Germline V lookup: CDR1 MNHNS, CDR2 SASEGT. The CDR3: CATRQGHYEQYV. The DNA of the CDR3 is TGTGCCACCCGACAGGGGCACTACGAGCAGTACGTC.

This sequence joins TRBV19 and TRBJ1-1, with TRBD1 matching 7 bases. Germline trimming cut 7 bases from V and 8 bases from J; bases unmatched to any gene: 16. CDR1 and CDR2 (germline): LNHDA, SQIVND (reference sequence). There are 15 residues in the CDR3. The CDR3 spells CASTLRTGTETEAFF. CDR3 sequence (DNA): TGTGCCAGTACTCTCCGAACCGGGACAGAGACAGAAGCTTTCTTT.